The subject of this entry is one T cell receptor beta chain. Primed by a sample-barcoded 5' primer and a J-beta primer mix, a second PCR proceeded for roughly 6 to 12 cycles. TCRdb re-derived calls from the 5' RACE reads in MiXCR, one entry per CDR3 protein. Altogether nearly 800,000 distinct CDR3 sequences are present, 25% being singletons, with the ten largest covering under 4.5%. V was trimmed by 6 bases and J by 4 bases, leaving 21 bases between them. Germline CDR1 SQVTM, CDR2 ANQGSEA. The CDR3 sequence is 15 residues long. These data belong to a study of blood T cells in healthy people across ages. The sample was also linked to a second study, of T cells of mothers and their children.

This TCR came from a boy aged 5 to 17 in good health. The sequencing input was blood. V usage is TRBV29-1 and J usage is TRBJ1-2; D is possibly TRBD1 (6 bases). The CDR3 DNA reads as TGCAGCGTCGACCTATCAGGGGCAACGGGCTATGGCTACACCTTC. Translation gives CSVDLSGATGYGYTF. The variable domain in full, completed from reference TRBV29-1 and TRBJ1-2, reads SAVISQKPSRDICQRGTSLTIQCQVDSQVTMMFWYRQQPGQSLTLIATANQGSEATYESGFVIDKFPISRPNLTFSTLTVSNMSPEDSSIYLCSVDLSGATGYGYTFGSGTRLTVV.